This T cell receptor (beta chain) came from a study of Ad26.COV2.S vaccination and SARS-CoV-2 variants. From germline, CDR1 is SGHTA and CDR2 FQGNSA. This CDR3 contains 16 residues. Trimming stripped 1 base from V and 4 bases from J, with 15 bases between. Only in-frame clones appear in the TCRdb table, and some are missing; sequencing was by immunoSEQ multiplex PCR. Of fewer than 600,000 clones detected, roughly 87% appear once; the ten largest clones hold about 1.5%. Treatment given: around 19 received Ad26.COV2.S at low or high dose, single or two shots; roughly five received placebo; per-sample allocation not given. The investigators took samples on day 63 after the first vaccine or placebo injection. Vaccination used an Ad26 vector expressing Wuhan-strain SARS-CoV-2 spike.

Specimen: peripheral blood, collected in a trial of Ad26.COV2.S vaccine versus placebo. The receptor comes from a person aged 18 to 59 who received the Ad26.COV2.S COVID-19 vaccine or a placebo. The chain has TRBV7-2 and TRBJ2-3; D might be TRBD1 or TRBD2, each matching 6 bases. CDR3 DNA: TGTGCCAGCAGCTTAGTGGGGACACCGGGAGCAGATACGCAGTATTTT. Protein product: CASSLVGTPGADTQYF.